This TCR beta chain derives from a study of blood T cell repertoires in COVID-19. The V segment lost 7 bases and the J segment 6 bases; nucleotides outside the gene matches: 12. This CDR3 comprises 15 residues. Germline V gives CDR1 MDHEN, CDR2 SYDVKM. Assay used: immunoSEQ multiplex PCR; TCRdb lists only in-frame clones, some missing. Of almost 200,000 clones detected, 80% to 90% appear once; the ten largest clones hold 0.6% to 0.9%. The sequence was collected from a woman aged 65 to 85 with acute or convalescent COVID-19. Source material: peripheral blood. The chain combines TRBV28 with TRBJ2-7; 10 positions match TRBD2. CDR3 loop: CASTKRASGRAEQYF. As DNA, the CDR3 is TGTGCCAGCACCAAAAGGGCTAGCGGGAGAGCCGAGCAGTACTTC.